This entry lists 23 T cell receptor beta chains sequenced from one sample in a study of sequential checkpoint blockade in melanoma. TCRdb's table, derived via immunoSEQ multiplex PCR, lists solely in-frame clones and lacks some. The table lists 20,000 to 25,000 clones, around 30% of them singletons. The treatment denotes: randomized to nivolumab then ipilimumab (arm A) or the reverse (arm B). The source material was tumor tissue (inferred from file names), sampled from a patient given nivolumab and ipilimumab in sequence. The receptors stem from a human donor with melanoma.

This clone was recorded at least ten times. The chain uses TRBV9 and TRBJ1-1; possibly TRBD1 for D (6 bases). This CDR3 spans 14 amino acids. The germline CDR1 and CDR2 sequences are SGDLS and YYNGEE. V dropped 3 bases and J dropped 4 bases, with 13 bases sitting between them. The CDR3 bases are TGTGCCAGCAGCGCGAGGGGGGTTCCCACTGAAGCTTTCTTT. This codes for CASSARGVPTEAFF.

The CDR3 bases are TGTGCCAGTACTACTACCAGGCGGGGGGCGAACTATGGCTACACCTTC. This gives the protein CASTTTRRGANYGYTF. The gene calls are TRBV19 and TRBJ1-2; tentative D call: TRBD1 (6 bases). V was trimmed by 7 bases and J by 2 bases, leaving 20 bases between them. Germline lookup yields CDR1 LNHDA and CDR2 SQIVND (reference sequence). The CDR3 contains 16 residues.

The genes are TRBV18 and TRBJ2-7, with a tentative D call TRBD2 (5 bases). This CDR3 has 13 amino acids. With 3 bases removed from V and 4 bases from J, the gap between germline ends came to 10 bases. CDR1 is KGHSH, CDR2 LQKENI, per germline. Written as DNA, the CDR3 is TGTGCCAGCTCACCGGGAGCCCTATACGAGCAGTACTTC. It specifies CASSPGALYEQYF.

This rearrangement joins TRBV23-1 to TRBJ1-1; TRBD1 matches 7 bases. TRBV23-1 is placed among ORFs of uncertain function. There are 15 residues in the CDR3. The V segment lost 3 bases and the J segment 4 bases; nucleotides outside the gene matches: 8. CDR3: CASSQRTGPITEAFF. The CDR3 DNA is TGCGCCAGCAGTCAGCGGACAGGCCCCATCACTGAAGCTTTCTTT.

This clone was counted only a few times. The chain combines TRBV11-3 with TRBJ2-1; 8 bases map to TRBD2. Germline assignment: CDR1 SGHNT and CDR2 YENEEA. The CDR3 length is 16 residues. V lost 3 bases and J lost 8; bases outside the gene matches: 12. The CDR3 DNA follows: TGTGCCAGCAGCTTCGGGAGCGGGGGTGCCTCGGATGAGCAGTTCTTC. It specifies CASSFGSGGASDEQFF.

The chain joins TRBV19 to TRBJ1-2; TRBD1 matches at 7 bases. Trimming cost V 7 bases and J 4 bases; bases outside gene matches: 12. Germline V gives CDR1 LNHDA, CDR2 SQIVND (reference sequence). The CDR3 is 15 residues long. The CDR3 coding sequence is TGTGCCAGTACCACCACAGGGGAGTCAATCTATGGCTACACCTTC. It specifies CASTTTGESIYGYTF. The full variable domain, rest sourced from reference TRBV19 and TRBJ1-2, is DGGITQSPKYLFRKEGQNVTLSCEQNLNHDAMYWYRQDPGQGLRLIYYSQIVNDFQKGDIAEGYSVSREKKESFPLTVTSAQKNPTAFYLCASTTTGESIYGYTFGSGTRLTVV.

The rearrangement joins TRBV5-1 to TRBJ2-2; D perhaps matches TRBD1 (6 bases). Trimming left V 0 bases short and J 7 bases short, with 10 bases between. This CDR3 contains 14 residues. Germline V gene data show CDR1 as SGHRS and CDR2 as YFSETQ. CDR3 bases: TGCGCCAGCAGCTTGGGTGGGACAAACGGGGAGCTGTTTTTT. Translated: CASSLGGTNGELFF.

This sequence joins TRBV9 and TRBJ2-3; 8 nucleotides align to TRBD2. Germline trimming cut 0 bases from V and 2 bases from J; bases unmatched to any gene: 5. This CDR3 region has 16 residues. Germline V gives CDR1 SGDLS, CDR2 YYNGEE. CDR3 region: CASSVVTGGPTDTQYF. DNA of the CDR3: TGTGCCAGCAGCGTAGTTACGGGGGGGCCCACAGATACGCAGTATTTT. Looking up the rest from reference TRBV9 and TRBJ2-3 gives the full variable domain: DSGVTQTPKHLITATGQRVTLRCSPRSGDLSVYWYQQSLDQGLQFLIQYYNGEERAKGNILERFSAQQFPDLHSELNLSSLELGDSALYFCASSVVTGGPTDTQYFGPGTRLTVL.

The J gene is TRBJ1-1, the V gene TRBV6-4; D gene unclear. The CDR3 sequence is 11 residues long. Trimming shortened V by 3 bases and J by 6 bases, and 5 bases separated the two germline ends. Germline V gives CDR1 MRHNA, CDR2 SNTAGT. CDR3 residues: CASSEYAEAFF. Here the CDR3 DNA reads TGTGCCAGCAGTGAGTACGCTGAAGCTTTCTTT.

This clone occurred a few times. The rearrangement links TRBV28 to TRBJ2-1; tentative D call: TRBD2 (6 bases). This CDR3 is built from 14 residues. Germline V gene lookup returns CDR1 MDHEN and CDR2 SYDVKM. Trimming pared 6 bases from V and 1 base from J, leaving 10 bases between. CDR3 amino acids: CASRWRASYNEQFF. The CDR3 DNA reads TGTGCCAGCAGGTGGAGGGCGTCCTACAATGAGCAGTTCTTC.

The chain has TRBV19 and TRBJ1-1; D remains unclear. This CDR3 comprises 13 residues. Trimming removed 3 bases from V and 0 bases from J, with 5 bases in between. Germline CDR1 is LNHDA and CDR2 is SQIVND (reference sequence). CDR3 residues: CASSMAMNTEAFF. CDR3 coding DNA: TGTGCCAGTAGTATGGCAATGAACACTGAAGCTTTCTTT.

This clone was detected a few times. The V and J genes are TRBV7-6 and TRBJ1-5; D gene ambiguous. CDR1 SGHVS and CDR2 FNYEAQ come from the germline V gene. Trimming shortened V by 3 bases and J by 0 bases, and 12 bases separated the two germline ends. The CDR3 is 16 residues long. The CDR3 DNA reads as TGTGCCAGCAGCTTGGTAGGTGCGGATAGCAATCAGCCCCAGCATTTT. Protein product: CASSLVGADSNQPQHF.

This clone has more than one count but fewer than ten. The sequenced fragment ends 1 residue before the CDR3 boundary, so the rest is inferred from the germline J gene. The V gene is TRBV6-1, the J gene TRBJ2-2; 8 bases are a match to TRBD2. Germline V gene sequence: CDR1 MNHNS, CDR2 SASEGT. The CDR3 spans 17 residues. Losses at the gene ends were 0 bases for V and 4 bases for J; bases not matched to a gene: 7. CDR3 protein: CASSEAGGGAGTGELFF. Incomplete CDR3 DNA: TGTGCCAGCAGTGAAGCCGGGGGGGGAGCGGGCACCGGGGAGCTGTTT.

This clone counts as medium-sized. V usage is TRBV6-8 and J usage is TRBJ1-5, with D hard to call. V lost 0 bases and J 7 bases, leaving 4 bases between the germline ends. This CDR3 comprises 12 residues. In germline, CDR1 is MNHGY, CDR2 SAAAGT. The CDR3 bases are TGTGCCAGCAGTTACTCGACGCAGCCCCAGCATTTT. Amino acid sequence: CASSYSTQPQHF.

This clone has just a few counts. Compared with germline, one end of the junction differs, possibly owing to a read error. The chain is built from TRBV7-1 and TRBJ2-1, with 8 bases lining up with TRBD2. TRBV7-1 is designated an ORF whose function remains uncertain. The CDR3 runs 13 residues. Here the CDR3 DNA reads TGTGCTAGCAGCTCGAGCGGGAGCGGTGAGCAGTTCTTC. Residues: CASSSSGSGEQFF.

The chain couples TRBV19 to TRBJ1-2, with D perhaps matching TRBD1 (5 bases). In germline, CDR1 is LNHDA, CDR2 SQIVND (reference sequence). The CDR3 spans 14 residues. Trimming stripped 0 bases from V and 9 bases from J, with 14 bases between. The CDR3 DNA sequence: TGTGCCAGTAGTATAGATAGGACAAGCAGAAGCTACACCTTC. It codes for CASSIDRTSRSYTF.

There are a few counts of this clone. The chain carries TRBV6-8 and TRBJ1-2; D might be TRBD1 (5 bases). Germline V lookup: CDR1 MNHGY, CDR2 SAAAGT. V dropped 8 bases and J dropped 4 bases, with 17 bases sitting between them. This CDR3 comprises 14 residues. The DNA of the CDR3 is TGTGCCAGCGGATCCCCAGGGTTAGGCTATGGCTACACCTTC. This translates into CASGSPGLGYGYTF.

The CDR3: CASSRIDGNTEAFF. Here the CDR3 DNA reads TGTGCCAGCAGCCGAATAGACGGGAACACTGAAGCTTTCTTT. The V gene is TRBV11-3, the J gene TRBJ1-1; D unresolved. This CDR3 contains 14 residues. The germline V gene encodes CDR1 SGHNT and CDR2 YENEEA. The V gene lost 5 bases and the J gene lost 1 base, with 11 bases spanning the gap.

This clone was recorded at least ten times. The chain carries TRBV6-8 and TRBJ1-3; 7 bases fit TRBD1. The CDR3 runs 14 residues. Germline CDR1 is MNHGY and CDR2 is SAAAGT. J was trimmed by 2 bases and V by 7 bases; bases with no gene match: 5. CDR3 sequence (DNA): TGTGCCAGCACCACCGGGACAGCTGGAAACACCATATATTTT. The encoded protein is CASTTGTAGNTIYF.

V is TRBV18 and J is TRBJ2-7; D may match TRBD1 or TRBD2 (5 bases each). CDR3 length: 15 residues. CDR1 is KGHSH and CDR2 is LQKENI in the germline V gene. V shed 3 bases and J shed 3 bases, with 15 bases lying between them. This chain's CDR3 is CASSPGPGPRYEQYF. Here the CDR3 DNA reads TGTGCCAGCTCACCGGGACCAGGCCCACGCTACGAGCAGTACTTC.

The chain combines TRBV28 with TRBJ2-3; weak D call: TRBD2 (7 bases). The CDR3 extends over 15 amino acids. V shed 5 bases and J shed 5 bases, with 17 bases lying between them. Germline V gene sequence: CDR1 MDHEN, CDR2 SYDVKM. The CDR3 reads CASSTGGAFGDTQYF. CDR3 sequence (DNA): TGTGCCAGCAGTACTGGGGGGGCCTTCGGAGATACGCAGTATTTT.

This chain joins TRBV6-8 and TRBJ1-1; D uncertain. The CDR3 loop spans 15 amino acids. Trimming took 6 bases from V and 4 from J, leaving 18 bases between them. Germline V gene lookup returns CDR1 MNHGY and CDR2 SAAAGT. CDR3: CASRISKGSFTEAFF. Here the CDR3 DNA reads TGTGCCAGCAGGATCTCGAAGGGATCGTTCACTGAAGCTTTCTTT.

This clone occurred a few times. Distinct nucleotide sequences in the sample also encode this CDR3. The CDR3 loop reads CASSLAGSYNEQFF. The CDR3 region has the DNA TGTGCCAGCAGCTTGGCTGGGTCCTACAATGAGCAGTTCTTC. This sequence joins TRBV11-3 and TRBJ2-1, with D unclear. V shed 3 bases and J shed 1 base, with 7 bases lying between them. Germline loops: CDR1 SGHNT, CDR2 YENEEA. The CDR3 consists of 14 residues.